Below are 18 T cell receptor beta chains sequenced from a single sample in a study of human T cells and chemical hapten exposure. The time point denotes: patch test 1, 2 weeks after DPC sensitization. As for treatment: therapeutic diphenylcyclopropenone sensitization with weekly scalp DPC. Each CDR3 protein is one row after TCRdb ran MiXCR on the RACE reads. The sample contains 380,000 or so distinct CDR3 sequences, more than 4.5% of which appear only once. The sequencing used whole blood, collected in connection with sensitization to the hapten diphenylcyclopropenone (DPC). Every receptor here comes from a woman aged 50 to 65 with alopecia areata. Some clones in this sample may be carry-over from other donors' samples.

This clonotype showed up just a few times. The chain employs TRBV20-1 and TRBJ1-1; no reliable D call. CDR1 is DFQATT and CDR2 is SNEGSKA in the germline V gene (reference sequence). The CDR3 totals 14 residues. V dropped 5 bases and J dropped 0 bases, with 13 bases sitting between them. CDR3 DNA sequence: TGCAGTGCTCTACGCAGCCCTATGAACACTGAAGCTTTCTTT. It is translated as CSALRSPMNTEAFF.

This clonotype was recorded at least ten times. The chain links TRBV5-1 to TRBJ1-6; D remains unclear. The CDR3 is 15 amino acids. V lost 0 bases to trimming and J lost 6 bases, with 10 bases between them. CDR1 is SGHRS, CDR2 YFSETQ, per germline. CDR3: CASSLEGGFNSPLHF. The CDR3 DNA reads TGCGCCAGCAGCTTGGAAGGCGGATTTAATTCACCCCTCCACTTT.

There are many counts of this clonotype. The genes are TRBV24-1 and TRBJ2-3; D is ambiguous. The CDR3 is 12 residues long. Trimming took 3 bases from V and 3 from J, leaving 3 bases between them. The V gene's germline CDR1 is KGHDR and CDR2 SFDVKD. CDR3 in amino acids: CATSDDTDTQYF. CDR3 sequence (DNA): TGTGCCACCAGTGATGATACAGATACGCAGTATTTT.

This clonotype was detected ten times or more. The rearrangement links TRBV6-2 or TRBV6-3 to TRBJ2-7, with 9 bases identical to TRBD1. V dropped 11 bases and J dropped 0; count of bases not matched to a gene: 5. The CDR3 consists of 13 residues. The germline V gene encodes CDR1 MNHEY and CDR2 SVGEGT. This chain's CDR3 is CAEDRGFSYEQYF. The CDR3 coding sequence is TGTGCCGAGGACAGGGGATTCTCCTACGAGCAGTACTTC.

The chain uses TRBV20-1 and TRBJ1-1, with 7 bases identical to TRBD1. Per germline, CDR1 DFQATT and CDR2 SNEGSKA (reference sequence). V lost 5 bases to trimming and J lost 2 bases; unmatched junction nucleotides: 5. CDR3 size: 13 residues. The CDR3 DNA is TGCAGTGCTCGACAGGGACCTAACACTGAAGCTTTCTTT. Its protein is CSARQGPNTEAFF.

This clonotype was recorded a few times. The rearrangement links TRBV29-1 to TRBJ2-1; TRBD2 agrees at 13 bases. This CDR3 has 14 amino acids. The germline V gene encodes CDR1 SQVTM and CDR2 ANQGSEA. V shed 7 bases, J shed 2 bases, and the junction held 2 bases outside the gene matches. The CDR3 region has the DNA TGCAGCGGGGGACTAGCGGGACCCTACAATGAGCAGTTCTTC. This translates into CSGGLAGPYNEQFF.

This sequence joins TRBV20-1 and TRBJ2-7, with a possible D match to TRBD2 (7 bases). V was trimmed by 1 base and J by 2 bases, leaving 12 bases between them. The CDR3 extends over 14 amino acids. Per the germline V gene, CDR1 is DFQATT and CDR2 is SNEGSKA (reference sequence). CDR3 nucleotides: TGCAGTGCTAGAGGGGAGGGGGACCCCTACGAGCAGTACTTC. This sequence encodes CSARGEGDPYEQYF.

This clonotype was observed at least ten times. The chain combines TRBV25-1 with TRBJ1-2; the D is unclear. Trimming removed 11 bases from V and 0 bases from J, with 7 bases in between. The CDR3 has 11 residues. Germline CDR1 MGHDK, CDR2 SYGVNS. In DNA form, the CDR3 reads TGTGCCCGCCGGGCTAACTATGGCTACACCTTC. Translating gives CARRANYGYTF.

The chain employs TRBV7-3 and TRBJ2-2; a weak D match, TRBD2 (6 bases). From germline, CDR1 is SGHTA and CDR2 FQGTGA. V shed 5 bases and J shed 5 bases, with 12 bases lying between them. This CDR3 has 14 amino acids. This CDR3 reads CASSRAGSTGELFF. The CDR3 DNA follows: TGTGCCAGCAGCCGAGCGGGCTCTACCGGGGAGCTGTTTTTT.

The chain is built from TRBV2 and TRBJ1-5; TRBD1 aligns across 8 bases. Trimming cost V 0 bases and J 5 bases; bases outside gene matches: 6. Germline V gene lookup returns CDR1 SNHLY and CDR2 FYNNEI. This CDR3 spans 16 amino acids. CDR3 amino acids: CASSEAGQAGDQPQHF. The CDR3 bases are TGTGCCAGCAGTGAAGCGGGACAGGCCGGGGATCAGCCCCAGCATTTT.

This clonotype was found many times. This rearrangement joins TRBV7-8 to TRBJ1-5; no clear D. CDR1 is SGHVS and CDR2 is FQNEAQ in the germline V gene. The V end lost 5 bases, the J end lost 3 bases, and 11 bases lay between the germline ends. This CDR3 is built from 14 residues. CDR3 sequence: CASSAEAFNQPQHF. The CDR3 nucleotides read TGTGCCAGCAGCGCTGAGGCCTTCAATCAGCCCCAGCATTTT.

This clonotype was seen repeatedly, ten times or more. The gene calls are TRBV3-1 and TRBJ2-2; 7 bases are a match to TRBD1. The CDR3 loop spans 14 amino acids. CDR1 and CDR2 (germline): LGHDT, YNNKEL (reference sequence). Trimming at V came to 8 bases and at J to 2 bases, leaving 5 bases not matched to a gene. CDR3 loop: CASGDRVNTGELFF. For the CDR3, the DNA is TGTGCCAGCGGAGACAGGGTTAACACCGGGGAGCTGTTTTTT.

A few counts support this clonotype. The J gene is TRBJ1-2, the V gene TRBV12-3 or TRBV12-4; D is unclear. V was trimmed by 6 bases and J by 8 bases, leaving 7 bases between them. The CDR3 runs to 10 residues. CDR3 sequence: CASSYGGYTF. In DNA form, the CDR3 reads TGTGCCAGCAGCTATGGGGGCTACACCTTC.

This clonotype was detected ten times or more. The CDR3 loop is CASSFTGGRGYTF. DNA of the CDR3: TGTGCCAGCAGTTTCACAGGGGGCAGAGGCTACACCTTC. V usage is TRBV12-3 or TRBV12-4 and J usage is TRBJ1-2; 9 bases agree with TRBD1. Trimming removed 3 bases from V and 8 bases from J; junction bases left unmatched: 4. This CDR3 has 13 residues.

This clonotype has ten or more counts. V and J are TRBV20-1 and TRBJ2-1; D is perhaps TRBD2 (6 bases). This CDR3 is built from 15 residues. Germline V lookup: CDR1 DFQATT, CDR2 SNEGSKA (reference sequence). V was trimmed by 5 bases and J by 0 bases, leaving 14 bases between them. CDR3 loop: CSALAAASSYNEQFF. In DNA, the CDR3 is TGCAGTGCTTTAGCGGCCGCCAGCTCCTACAATGAGCAGTTCTTC.

This clonotype has a count of ten or more. V is TRBV7-2 and J is TRBJ1-2; 8 bases fit TRBD1. Germline V gene data show CDR1 as SGHTA and CDR2 as FQGNSA. The V segment lost 2 bases and the J segment 5 bases; nucleotides outside the gene matches: 7. The CDR3 is 15 residues long. CDR3 coding DNA: TGTGCCAGCAGCTTAATGACAGGGGTAGGATATGGCTACACCTTC. This encodes CASSLMTGVGYGYTF.

This chain joins TRBV10-3 and TRBJ1-5; D is unclear. The CDR3 sequence is 13 residues long. Germline V gene sequence: CDR1 ENHRY, CDR2 SYGVKD. V lost 4 bases and J 6 bases, leaving 10 bases between the germline ends. The CDR3 loop reads CAISGAAGQPQHF. The CDR3 DNA sequence: TGTGCCATCAGTGGGGCAGCGGGTCAGCCCCAGCATTTT.

The sample holds many counts of this clonotype. The chain couples TRBV7-6 to TRBJ2-1; the match to TRBD2 covers 12 bases. Germline V CDR1 and CDR2: SGHVS, FNYEAQ. This CDR3 contains 18 residues. J was trimmed by 4 bases and V by 5 bases; bases with no gene match: 12. CDR3 in DNA: TGTGCCAGCAGCCCTAGGCCTAGCGGGAGGGCGAGGTACAATGAGCAGTTCTTC. It encodes CASSPRPSGRARYNEQFF.